This T cell receptor beta chain was documented in a study of cytomegalovirus exposure and HLA in healthy donors. For this clone: The antigen is not known. This specimen includes other DNA sequences encoding the same CDR3.

Amplification used 60 Vbeta primers and 13 Jbeta primers. The table came from immunoSEQ multiplex PCR; TCRdb's copy has only in-frame clones and leaves some out. This sample has 150,000 or so clones, with just under 80% found just once. The CDR3 length is 12 residues. The germline V gene encodes CDR1 MNHEY and CDR2 SVGAGI. V was trimmed by 0 bases and J by 8 bases, leaving 7 bases between them. Points from the study as a whole: For most TCR beta V segments, an earlier analysis put the productive rate at about 90% or about 30% of the time. Cytomegalovirus status, reportedly, was diagnosed with high specificity and sensitivity by the classifier.

This TCR derives from a woman aged 40 to 50 in good health and CMV-seropositive. The chain recombines TRBV6-5 with TRBJ1-2; D might be TRBD1 (6 bases). The sequenced sample consisted of PBMCs. CDR3 loop: CASSYSGGGYTF. CDR3 sequence (DNA): TGTGCCAGCAGTTACTCAGGGGGAGGCTACACCTTC.